Listed below are T cell receptor beta chains from one sample, sequenced in a study of T-cell memory formation after mild COVID-19. TCRdb processed the 5' RACE reads anew with MiXCR; each CDR3 protein has one entry. The sample has some 200,000 distinct CDR3 sequences, approximately 10% seen once. The sample comprised PBMCs or a T cell subset sorted from them (not recorded which). These receptor sequences come from a young man who had mild COVID-19 (a few samples of this study predate the infection). Cell type and time point are not known. Both conserved end residues are part of each CDR3. D genes are given only for firm matches. Only some rows state a clone size, as once, few, many or a class for expanded clones.

>few|TRBJ2-4|-|TRBV12-3/TRBV12-4
TGTGCCAGCAGCCAAGGGGTAGCCAAAAACATTCAGTACTTC
CASSQGVAKNIQYF
>-|TRBJ2-5|TRBD2|TRBV7-8
TGTGCCAGCAAGAATGGCGGGGGGGTCCAAGAGACCCAGTACTTC
CASKNGGGVQETQYF
>-|TRBJ1-5|TRBD1|TRBV4-3
TGCGCCAGCAGCCAACGCAGGGGGAGCAATCAGCCCCAGCATTTT
CASSQRRGSNQPQHF
>-|TRBJ1-1|TRBD1|TRBV7-3
TGTGCCAGCAGCCCAGGGGGCTCGGCTGAAGCTTTCTTT
CASSPGGSAEAFF
>-|TRBJ2-1|-|TRBV20-1
TGCAGTGCTACCCTACAGGGACCAGAGCAGTTCTTC
CSATLQGPEQFF
>many|TRBJ1-1|-|TRBV6-2/TRBV6-3
TGTGCCAGCAGTTACCGGGGGCCGAGGACTGAAGCTTTCTTT
CASSYRGPRTEAFF
>few|TRBJ2-2|-|TRBV24-1
TGTGCCACCAGTGACGGGGGACTGACGAACACCGGGGAGCTGTTTTTT
CATSDGGLTNTGELFF
>-|TRBJ2-5|TRBD1|TRBV5-1
TGCGCCAGCAGAAAGACAGGGAAAGAGACCCAGTACTTC
CASRKTGKETQYF
>-|TRBJ2-3|-|TRBV7-9
TGTGCCAGCAGCTTACGGTCAGGGTCCACAGATACGCAGTATTTT
CASSLRSGSTDTQYF
>many|TRBJ1-1|TRBD1|TRBV6-5
TGTGCCAGCAGTTCTTCTCGACAGGGGAACACTGAAGCTTTCTTT
CASSSSRQGNTEAFF
>few|TRBJ2-2|-|TRBV7-6
TGTGCCAGCAGCTTAGGGTGGACCGGGGAGCTGTTTTTT
CASSLGWTGELFF
>-|TRBJ1-4|-|TRBV7-3
TGTGCCAGCAGCCCCGGACAGACGGGTGAAAAACTGTTTTTT
CASSPGQTGEKLFF
>few|TRBJ2-6|-|TRBV13
TGTGCCAGCAGCTTGGACCGCAACGTCCTGACTTTC
CASSLDRNVLTF
>-|TRBJ1-4|-|TRBV11-2
TGTGCCAGCAGCTTATCTGCAACTAATGAAAAACTGTTTTTT
CASSLSATNEKLFF
>few|TRBJ2-7|-|TRBV2
TGTGCCAGCAGGGACACCCCCTACGAGCAGTACTTC
CASRDTPYEQYF
>many|TRBJ1-1|-|TRBV5-1
TGCGCCAGCAGCCCTTGGGCAGGGCTCATGAACACTGAAGCTTTCTTT
CASSPWAGLMNTEAFF
>-|TRBJ2-5|-|TRBV10-3
TGTGCCATCAGTAGTGGAGAGACCCAGTACTTC
CAISSGETQYF
>many|TRBJ1-2|-|TRBV5-1
TGCGCCAGCAGCTTACTGGGCCGGTATGGCTACACCTTC
CASSLLGRYGYTF
>-|TRBJ2-7|TRBD2|TRBV3-1
TGTGCCAGCAGCCGGAGCGGGGCGGCCTACGAGCAGTACTTC
CASSRSGAAYEQYF
>-|TRBJ2-3|-|TRBV6-4
TGTGCCAGCAGTGACAACGGCGATACGGAGTATTTT
CASSDNGDTEYF
>-|TRBJ1-1|-|TRBV4-3
TGCGCCAGCAGCCAAATACAGGGGAACACTGAAGCTTTCTTT
CASSQIQGNTEAFF
>few|TRBJ2-7|-|TRBV7-2
TGTGCCAGCAGCCATGGGGGCATTAGCTCCTACGAGCAGTACTTC
CASSHGGISSYEQYF
>many|TRBJ2-5|-|TRBV2
TGTGCCAGCAGTGCGTACCAAGAGACCCAGTACTTC
CASSAYQETQYF
>few|TRBJ1-6|TRBD1|TRBV5-1
TGCGCCAGCAGCCGAACAGGACAGGGGCTCCAGGGAAATTCACCCCTCCACTTT
CASSRTGQGLQGNSPLHF
>few|TRBJ2-5|-|TRBV2
TGTGCCAGAGACATATACCAAGAGACCCAGTACTTC
CARDIYQETQYF
>few|TRBJ2-1|TRBD2|TRBV7-2
TGTGCCAGCAGCTACAGCGGGGGGAGCTCCTACAATGAGCAGTTCTTC
CASSYSGGSSYNEQFF
>-|TRBJ1-4|-|TRBV3-1
TGTGCCAGCAGCCAAGCCTACGCAACTAATGAAAAACTGTTTTTT
CASSQAYATNEKLFF
>many|TRBJ2-3|TRBD2|TRBV6-2/TRBV6-3
TGTGCCAGCAGCGACCTGGGACTAGGAAAAGATACGCAGTATTTT
CASSDLGLGKDTQYF
>many|TRBJ2-2|-|TRBV12-3/TRBV12-4
TGTGCCAGCAGTTATCTTGGAGGGATGAACACCGGGGAGCTGTTTTTT
CASSYLGGMNTGELFF
>-|TRBJ2-5|-|TRBV9
TGTGCCAGCAGCGTAGAGGGAAGGGAGACCCAGTACTTC
CASSVEGRETQYF
>-|TRBJ2-7|-|TRBV5-4
TGTGCCAGCAGCTCGACATACCCGATCTTCGAGCAGTACTTC
CASSSTYPIFEQYF
>few|TRBJ1-1|-|TRBV5-1
TGCGCCAGCAGCTTGGAAGGGGGACGGGCTTTCTTT
CASSLEGGRAFF
>few|TRBJ1-4|-|TRBV7-8
TGTGCCAGCAGCGGCCCGTACCGCGGTGGGGAAAAACTGTTTTTT
CASSGPYRGGEKLFF